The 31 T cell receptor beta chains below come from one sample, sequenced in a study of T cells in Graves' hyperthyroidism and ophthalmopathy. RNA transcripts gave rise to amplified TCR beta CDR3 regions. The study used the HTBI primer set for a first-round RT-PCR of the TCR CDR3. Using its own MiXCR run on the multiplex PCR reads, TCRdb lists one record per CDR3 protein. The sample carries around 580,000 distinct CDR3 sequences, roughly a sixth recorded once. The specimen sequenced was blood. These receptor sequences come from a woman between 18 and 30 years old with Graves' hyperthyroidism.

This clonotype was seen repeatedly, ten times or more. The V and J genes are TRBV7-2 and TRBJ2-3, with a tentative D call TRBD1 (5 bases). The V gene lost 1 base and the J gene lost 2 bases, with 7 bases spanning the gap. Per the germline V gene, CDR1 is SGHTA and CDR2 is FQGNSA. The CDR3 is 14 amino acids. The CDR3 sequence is CASSLVGHTDTQYF. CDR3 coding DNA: TGTGCCAGCAGCTTAGTGGGGCACACAGATACGCAGTATTTT.

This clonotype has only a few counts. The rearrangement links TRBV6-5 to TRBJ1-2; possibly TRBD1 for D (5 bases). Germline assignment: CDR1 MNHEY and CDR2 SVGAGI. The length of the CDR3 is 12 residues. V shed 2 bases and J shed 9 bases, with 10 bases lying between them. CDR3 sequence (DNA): TGTGCCAGCAGTTACAGACAGTATAGCTACACCTTC. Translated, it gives CASSYRQYSYTF.

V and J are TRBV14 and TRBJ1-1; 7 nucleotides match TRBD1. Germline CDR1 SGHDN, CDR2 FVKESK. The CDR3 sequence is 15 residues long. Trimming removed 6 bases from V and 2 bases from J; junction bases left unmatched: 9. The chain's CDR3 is CASSAAGGANTEAFF. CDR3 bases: TGTGCCAGCAGTGCCGCAGGGGGGGCCAACACTGAAGCTTTCTTT.

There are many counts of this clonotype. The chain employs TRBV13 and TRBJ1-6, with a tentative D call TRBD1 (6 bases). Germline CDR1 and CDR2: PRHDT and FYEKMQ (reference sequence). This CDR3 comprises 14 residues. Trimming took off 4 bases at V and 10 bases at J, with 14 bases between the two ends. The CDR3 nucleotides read TGTGCCAGCAGCTCAACCAGGGGTCGCTCACCCCTCCACTTT. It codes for CASSSTRGRSPLHF. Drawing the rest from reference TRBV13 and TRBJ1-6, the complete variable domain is AAGVIQSPRHLIKEKRETATLKCYPIPRHDTVYWYQQGPGQDPQFLISFYEKMQSDKGSIPDRFSAQQFSDYHSELNMSSLELGDSALYFCASSSTRGRSPLHFGNGTRLTVT.

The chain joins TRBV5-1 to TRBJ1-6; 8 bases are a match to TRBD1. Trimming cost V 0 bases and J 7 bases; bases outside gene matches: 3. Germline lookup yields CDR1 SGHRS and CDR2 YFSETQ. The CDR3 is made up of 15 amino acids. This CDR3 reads CASSLERQGNSPLHF. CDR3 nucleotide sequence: TGCGCCAGCAGCTTGGAACGACAGGGGAATTCACCCCTCCACTTT.

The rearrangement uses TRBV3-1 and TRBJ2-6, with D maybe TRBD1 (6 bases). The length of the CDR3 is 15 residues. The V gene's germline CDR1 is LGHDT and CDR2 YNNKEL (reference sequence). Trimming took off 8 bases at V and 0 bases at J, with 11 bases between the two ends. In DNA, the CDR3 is TGTGCCAGCGCCAGGGGAGCCTCTGGGGCCAACGTCCTGACTTTC. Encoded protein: CASARGASGANVLTF.

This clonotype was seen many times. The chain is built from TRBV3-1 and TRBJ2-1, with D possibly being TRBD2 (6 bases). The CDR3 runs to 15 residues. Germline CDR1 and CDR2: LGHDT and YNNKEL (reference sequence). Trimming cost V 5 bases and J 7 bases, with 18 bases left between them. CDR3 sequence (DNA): TGTGCCAGCAGCAGATTCGGTAGCGGAAAAAATGAGCAGTTCTTC. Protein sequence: CASSRFGSGKNEQFF.

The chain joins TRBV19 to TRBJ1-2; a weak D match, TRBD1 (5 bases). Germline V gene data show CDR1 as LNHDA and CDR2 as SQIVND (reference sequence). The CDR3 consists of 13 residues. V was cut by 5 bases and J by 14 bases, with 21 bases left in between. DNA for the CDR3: TGTGCCAGTAGTTGGACACAGAGTAAAGGATGGACCTTC. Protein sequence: CASSWTQSKGWTF.

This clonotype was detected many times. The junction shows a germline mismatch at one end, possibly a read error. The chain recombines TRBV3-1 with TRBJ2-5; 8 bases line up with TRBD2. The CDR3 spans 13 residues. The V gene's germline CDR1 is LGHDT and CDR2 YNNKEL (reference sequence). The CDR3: CASSRTSQGTQYF. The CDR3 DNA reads TGTGCCAGCAGCCGGACTAGCCAAGGGACCCAGTACTTC.

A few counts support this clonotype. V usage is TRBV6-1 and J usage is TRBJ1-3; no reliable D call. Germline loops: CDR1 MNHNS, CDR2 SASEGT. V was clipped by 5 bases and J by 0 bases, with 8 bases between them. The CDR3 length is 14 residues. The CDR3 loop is CASSPGLSGNTIYF. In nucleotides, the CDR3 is TGTGCCAGCAGTCCCGGCCTCTCTGGAAACACCATATATTTT.

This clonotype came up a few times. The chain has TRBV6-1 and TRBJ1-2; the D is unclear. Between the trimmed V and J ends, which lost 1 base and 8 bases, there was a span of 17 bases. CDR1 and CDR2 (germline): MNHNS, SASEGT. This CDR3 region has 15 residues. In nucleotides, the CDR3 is TGTGCCAGCAGTGAAGTTACGGGCTTAATTGGCGGCTACACCTTC. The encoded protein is CASSEVTGLIGGYTF.

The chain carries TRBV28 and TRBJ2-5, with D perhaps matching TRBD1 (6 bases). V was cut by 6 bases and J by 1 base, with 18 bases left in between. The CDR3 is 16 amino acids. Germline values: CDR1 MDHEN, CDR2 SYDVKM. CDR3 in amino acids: CASSLVGQGFQETQYF. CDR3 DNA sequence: TGTGCCAGCAGCCTCGTCGGGCAGGGGTTCCAAGAGACCCAGTACTTC. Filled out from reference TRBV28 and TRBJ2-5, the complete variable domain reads DVKVTQSSRYLVKRTGEKVFLECVQDMDHENMFWYRQDPGLGLRLIYFSYDVKMKEKGDIPEGYSVSREKKERFSLILESASTNQTSMYLCASSLVGQGFQETQYFGPGTRLLVL.

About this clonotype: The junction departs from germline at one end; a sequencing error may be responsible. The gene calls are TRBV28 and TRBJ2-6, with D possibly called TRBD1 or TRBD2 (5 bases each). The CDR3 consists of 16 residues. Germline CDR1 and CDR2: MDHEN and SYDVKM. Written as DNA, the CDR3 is TGTGCCAGCAGTTTGGTCGGGAATACTGGGGCCAACGTCCCGACTTTC. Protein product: CASSLVGNTGANVPTF.

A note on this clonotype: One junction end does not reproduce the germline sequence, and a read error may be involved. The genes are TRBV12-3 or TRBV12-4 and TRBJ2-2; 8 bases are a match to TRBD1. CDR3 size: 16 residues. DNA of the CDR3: TGTGCCAGCAGTTTACAGGACAGGGTTAACACCTGGGAGCTGTTTTTT. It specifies CASSLQDRVNTWELFF.

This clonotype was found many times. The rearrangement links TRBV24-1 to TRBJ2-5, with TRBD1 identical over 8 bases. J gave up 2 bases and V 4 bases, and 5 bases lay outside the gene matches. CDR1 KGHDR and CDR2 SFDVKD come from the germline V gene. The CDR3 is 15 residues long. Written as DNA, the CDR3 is TGTGCCACCAGTGACCCAAGGACAGGGCAAGAGACCCAGTACTTC. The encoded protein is CATSDPRTGQETQYF.

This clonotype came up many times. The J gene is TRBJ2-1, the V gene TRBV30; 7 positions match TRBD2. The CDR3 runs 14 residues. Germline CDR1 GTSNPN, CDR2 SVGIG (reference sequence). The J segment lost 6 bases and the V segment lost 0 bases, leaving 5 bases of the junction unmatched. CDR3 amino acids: CAWSVLASGNEQFF. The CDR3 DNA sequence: TGTGCCTGGAGTGTTTTGGCTAGCGGCAATGAGCAGTTCTTC.

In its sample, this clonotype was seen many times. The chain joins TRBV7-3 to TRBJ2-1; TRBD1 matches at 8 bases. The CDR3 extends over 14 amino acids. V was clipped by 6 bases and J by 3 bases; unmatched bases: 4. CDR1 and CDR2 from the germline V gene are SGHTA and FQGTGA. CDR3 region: CASSPTGVYNEQFF. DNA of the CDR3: TGTGCCAGCAGTCCGACAGGGGTCTACAATGAGCAGTTCTTC.

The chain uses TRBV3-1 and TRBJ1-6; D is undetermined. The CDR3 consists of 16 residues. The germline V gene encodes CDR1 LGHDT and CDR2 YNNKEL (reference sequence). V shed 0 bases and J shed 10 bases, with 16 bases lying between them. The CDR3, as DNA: TGTGCCAGCAGCCAAGACCTGAATAGGGAGGGCTCACCCCTCCACTTT. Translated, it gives CASSQDLNREGSPLHF.

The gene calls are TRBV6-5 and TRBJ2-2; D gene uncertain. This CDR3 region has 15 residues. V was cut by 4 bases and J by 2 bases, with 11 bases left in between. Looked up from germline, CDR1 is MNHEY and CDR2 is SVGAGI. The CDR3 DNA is TGTGCCAGCAGTTTTATAGCCGCAAACACCGGGGAGCTGTTTTTT. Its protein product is CASSFIAANTGELFF.

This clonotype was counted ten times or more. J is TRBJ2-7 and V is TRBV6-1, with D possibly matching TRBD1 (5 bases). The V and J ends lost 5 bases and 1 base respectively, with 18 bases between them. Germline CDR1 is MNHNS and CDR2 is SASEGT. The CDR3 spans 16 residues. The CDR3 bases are TGTGCCAGCAGTCACCTTTTGGGGCAGGGTTCCTACGAGCAGTACTTC. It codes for CASSHLLGQGSYEQYF.

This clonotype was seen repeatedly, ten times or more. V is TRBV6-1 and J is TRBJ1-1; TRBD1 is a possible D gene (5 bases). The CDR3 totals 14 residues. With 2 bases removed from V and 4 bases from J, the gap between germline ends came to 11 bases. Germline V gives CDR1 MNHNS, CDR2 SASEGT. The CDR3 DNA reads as TGTGCCAGCAGTGAAAGGGGCCTCGGCACTGAAGCTTTCTTT. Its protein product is CASSERGLGTEAFF.

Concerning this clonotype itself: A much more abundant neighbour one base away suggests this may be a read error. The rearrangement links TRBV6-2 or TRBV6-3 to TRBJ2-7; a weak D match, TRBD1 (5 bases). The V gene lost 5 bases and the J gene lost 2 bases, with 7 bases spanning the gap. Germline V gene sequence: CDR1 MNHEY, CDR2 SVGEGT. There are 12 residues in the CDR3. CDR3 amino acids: CASSVTAYEQYF. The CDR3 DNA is TGTGCCAGCAGTGTGACAGCCTACGAGCAGTACTTC.

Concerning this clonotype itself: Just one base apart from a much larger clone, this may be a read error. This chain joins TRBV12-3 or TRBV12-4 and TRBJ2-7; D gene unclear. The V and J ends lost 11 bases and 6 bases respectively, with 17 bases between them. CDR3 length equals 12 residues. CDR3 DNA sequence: TGTGCCGGCACCCTGGGGTACACCGAGCAGTACTTC. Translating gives CAGTLGYTEQYF.

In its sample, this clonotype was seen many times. CDR3 DNA: TGTGCCAGCAGCCCATGGACAGTCCAAGAGACCCAGTACTTC. As protein: CASSPWTVQETQYF. This chain uses TRBV7-8 with TRBJ2-5; maybe TRBD1 (6 bases). The CDR3 is made up of 14 amino acids. Trimming took off 5 bases at V and 1 base at J, with 11 bases between the two ends. Germline V gene data show CDR1 as SGHVS and CDR2 as FQNEAQ.

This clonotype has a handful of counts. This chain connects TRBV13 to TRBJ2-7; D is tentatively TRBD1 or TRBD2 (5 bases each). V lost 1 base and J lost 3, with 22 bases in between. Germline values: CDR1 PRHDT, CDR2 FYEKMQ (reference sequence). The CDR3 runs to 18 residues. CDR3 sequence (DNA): TGTGCCAGCAGCTTAGTAGGGGAATCGAATCGGGATCGCTACGAGCAGTACTTC. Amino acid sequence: CASSLVGESNRDRYEQYF.

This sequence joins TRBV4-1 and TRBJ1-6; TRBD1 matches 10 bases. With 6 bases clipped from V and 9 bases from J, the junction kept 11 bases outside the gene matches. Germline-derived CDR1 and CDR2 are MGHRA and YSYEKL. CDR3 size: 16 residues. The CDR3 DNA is TGCGCCAGCAGTCGGCAACCGGGACAGGGGACTTCACCCCTCCACTTT. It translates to CASSRQPGQGTSPLHF.

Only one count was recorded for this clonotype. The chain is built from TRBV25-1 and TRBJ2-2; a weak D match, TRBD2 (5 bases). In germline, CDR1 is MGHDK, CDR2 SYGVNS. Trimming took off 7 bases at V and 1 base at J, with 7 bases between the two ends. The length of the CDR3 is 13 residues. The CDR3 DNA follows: TGTGCCAGCATCGAGGGGAACACCGGGGAGCTGTTTTTT. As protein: CASIEGNTGELFF.

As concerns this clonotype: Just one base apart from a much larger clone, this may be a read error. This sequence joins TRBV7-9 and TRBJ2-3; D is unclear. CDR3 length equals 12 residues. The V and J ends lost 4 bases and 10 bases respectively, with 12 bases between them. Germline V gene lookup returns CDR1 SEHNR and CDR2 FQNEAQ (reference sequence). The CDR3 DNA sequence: TGTGCCAGCAGCTCAGCGCGAGGATCGCAGTATTTT. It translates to CASSSARGSQYF.

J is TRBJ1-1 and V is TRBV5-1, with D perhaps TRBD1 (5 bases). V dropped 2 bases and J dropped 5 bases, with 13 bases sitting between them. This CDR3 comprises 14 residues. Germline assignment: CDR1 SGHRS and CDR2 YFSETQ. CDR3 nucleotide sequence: TGCGCCAGCAGCTTCGGGGGGAGTTCGACTGAAGCTTTCTTT. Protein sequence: CASSFGGSSTEAFF.

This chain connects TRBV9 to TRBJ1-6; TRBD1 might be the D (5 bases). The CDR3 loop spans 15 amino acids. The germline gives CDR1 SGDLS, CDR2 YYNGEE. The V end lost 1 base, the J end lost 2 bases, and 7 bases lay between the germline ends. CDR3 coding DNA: TGTGCCAGCAGCGTAAGGGGAACCTATAATTCACCCCTCCACTTT. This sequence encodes CASSVRGTYNSPLHF.

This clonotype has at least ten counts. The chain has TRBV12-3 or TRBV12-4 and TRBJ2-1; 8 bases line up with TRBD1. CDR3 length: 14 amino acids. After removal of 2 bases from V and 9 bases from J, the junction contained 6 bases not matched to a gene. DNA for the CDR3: TGTGCCAGCAGTTTATTGCAGGGGGCCGGTGAGCAGTTCTTC. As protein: CASSLLQGAGEQFF.